The rows below give T cell receptor beta chains drawn from one sample of a study of regulatory T cells in long-lasting Graves disease. TCRdb ran MiXCR on the multiplex PCR reads and lists one entry per CDR3 protein. The sample yields over 250,000 distinct CDR3 sequences, 22% seen once. This specimen consisted of peripheral blood mononuclear cells (PBMCs), obtained when the disease was refractory, from a patient treated with antithyroid drugs. The receptor set was obtained from a female donor with Graves disease. The CDR3 runs from the conserved cysteine through the conserved F or W. A D gene is named only where the DNA matches it firmly. The size entry is marked missing in some rows and otherwise reads once, few, many or a size class.

18	-	TRBV30	TRBJ2-7	few	TGTGCCTGGAGTGGGGGACAGGGGTATAGCGGGAGCTGGTACGAGCAGTACTTC	CAWSGGQGYSGSWYEQYF
12	-	TRBV28	TRBJ1-4	many	TGTGCCAGCCAGTCGGGGTTTGAAAAACTGTTTTTT	CASQSGFEKLFF
15	-	TRBV20-1	TRBJ2-5	few	TGCAGTGCTAGATTAACGGGACGACCGACGGGGACCCAGTACTTC	CSARLTGRPTGTQYF
14	-	TRBV30	TRBJ1-1	many	TGTGCCTGGAGACCTGGGACGGTGAACACTGAAGCTTTCTTT	CAWRPGTVNTEAFF
14	-	TRBV27	TRBJ1-5	-	TGTGCCAGCAGGGGACGGGATAGCAATCAGCCCCAGCATTTT	CASRGRDSNQPQHF
16	-	TRBV7-8	TRBJ1-3	few	TGTGCCAGCAGCTTAGGGACAGTTCTCTCTGGAAACACCATATATTTT	CASSLGTVLSGNTIYF
13	-	TRBV10-2	TRBJ1-1	-	TGCGCCAGCAGTTGGGTCGGGTCTAGTGAAGCTTTCTTT	CASSWVGSSEAFF
17	TRBD1	TRBV20-1	TRBJ2-6	many	TGCAGTGCTAGAGATAGGGACAGGGGGCTTGGGGCCAACGTCCTGACTTTC	CSARDRDRGLGANVLTF
15	TRBD2	TRBV20-1	TRBJ2-4	few	TGCAGTGCGGTACTAGCGGGGGGAGCCAAAAACATTCAGTACTTC	CSAVLAGGAKNIQYF
14	-	TRBV28	TRBJ1-2	many	TGTGCCAGCAGTTCCGAACAGGGATTCAGTGGCTACACCTTC	CASSSEQGFSGYTF
15	-	TRBV30	TRBJ1-2	many	TGTGCCTGGAGTGTACGTGTAGAAGCTAACTATGGCTACACCTTC	CAWSVRVEANYGYTF
13	-	TRBV20-1	TRBJ1-1	many	TGCAGTGCTAGTCTCCCGGTGAACACTGAAGCTTTCTTT	CSASLPVNTEAFF
12	-	TRBV12-3/TRBV12-4	TRBJ2-7	many	TGTGCCAGCAGCCGGGGGAGGAGCGAGCAGTACTTC	CASSRGRSEQYF
14	-	TRBV6-5	TRBJ2-7	few	TGTGCCAGCAGTTCGACCTTAGGCAACTACGAGCAGTACTTC	CASSSTLGNYEQYF
13	-	TRBV7-2	TRBJ1-2	few	TGTGCCAGCAGCCCGGACGGGATTTATGGCTACACCTTC	CASSPDGIYGYTF
16	-	TRBV7-2	TRBJ1-4	many	TGTGCCAGCAGCTTATCCCCCGAGGCAACTAATGAAAAACTGTTTTTT	CASSLSPEATNEKLFF
16	TRBD1	TRBV6-2/TRBV6-3	TRBJ2-2	few	TGTGCCAGCAGCGATAGACAGGGGGTGGACACCGGGGAGCTGTTTTTT	CASSDRQGVDTGELFF
11	-	TRBV20-1	TRBJ2-5	many	TGCAGTGCTAGAGAGGGCGAGACCCAGTACTTC	CSAREGETQYF
14	-	TRBV2	TRBJ1-3	-	TGTGCCAGCAGTGAAGGTTCACCCGGAAACACCATATATTTT	CASSEGSPGNTIYF
16	-	TRBV6-1	TRBJ2-7	few	TGTGCCAGCAGTCCCCCCCCCGGGACGGCCCCCTACGAGCAGTACTTC	CASSPPPGTAPYEQYF
12	-	TRBV6-1	TRBJ1-4	-	TGTGCCAGCAGTGAACGAAATGAAAAACTGTTTTTT	CASSERNEKLFF
12	-	TRBV2	TRBJ2-1	many	TGTGCCAGCAGTGGGGGACCTAATGAGCAGTTCTTC	CASSGGPNEQFF
15	TRBD1	TRBV18	TRBJ2-5	few	TGTGCCAGCTCACCACTCGCGCAGGGGGAACAGACCCAGTACTTC	CASSPLAQGEQTQYF
19	-	TRBV6-2/TRBV6-3	TRBJ2-3	-	TGTGCCAGCAGTGAAGCGGACGGCTGGTTGGCCCCTAGCACAGATACGCAGTATTTT	CASSEADGWLAPSTDTQYF
15	-	TRBV12-3/TRBV12-4	TRBJ1-2	many	TGTGCCAGCAGACGCCGGGGACACGGCCTCTATGGCTACACCTTC	CASRRRGHGLYGYTF
14	TRBD1	TRBV6-5	TRBJ2-3	many	TGTGCCAGCAGTTACCAAAGGGGGCAGGATACGCAGTATTTT	CASSYQRGQDTQYF
13	TRBD2	TRBV2	TRBJ2-4	-	TGTGCCAGCAAAGAGCGGGAGCAAAACATTCAGTACTTC	CASKEREQNIQYF
16	-	TRBV11-3	TRBJ2-3	-	TGTGCCAGCAGCTTAGATAGTGCTGGTGGCACAGATACGCAGTATTTT	CASSLDSAGGTDTQYF
14	TRBD1	TRBV4-1	TRBJ2-7	-	TGCGCCAGCAGCCACCGCGACAGGGCCGACGAGCGGTACTTC	CASSHRDRADERYF
13	-	TRBV20-1	TRBJ2-5	many	TGCAGTGCCCAAAACCAGGACCGGGGGACCCAGTACTTC	CSAQNQDRGTQYF
15	-	TRBV15	TRBJ2-5	-	TGTGCCACCAGCAGAGATCTGGGGAGCCAAGAGACCCAGTACTTC	CATSRDLGSQETQYF
13	TRBD1	TRBV6-1	TRBJ1-2	few	TGTGCCAGCAGCCGACAGGGGGCTAATGGCTACACCTTC	CASSRQGANGYTF
13	TRBD2	TRBV24-1	TRBJ2-2	many	TGTGCCACCCGGACTAGCGGGACCGGGGAGCTGTTTTTT	CATRTSGTGELFF
13	-	TRBV7-9	TRBJ2-5	few	TGTGCCAGCAGCTTAGTACGGGAAGAGACCCAGTACTTC	CASSLVREETQYF
13	-	TRBV7-2	TRBJ2-5	many	TGTGCCAGCAGCTTACTAGCGCAAGAGACCCAGTACTTC	CASSLLAQETQYF
15	TRBD2	TRBV2	TRBJ2-7	-	TGTGCCAGCAGTGCGGTGCGGGGGGGCGGTAACGAGCAGTACTTC	CASSAVRGGGNEQYF